This T cell receptor beta chain was recovered during a study of blood T cell repertoires in COVID-19. Only in-frame clones appear in the TCRdb table, and some are missing; sequencing was by immunoSEQ multiplex PCR. The repertoire consists of approximately 200,000 clones, with about 86% occurring once and the leading ten covering about 6.2%. The sequence came from a man in his sixties who had recovered from COVID-19. Source material: peripheral blood.

The CDR3 loop reads CASSVAGWDNQPQHF. In nucleotides, the CDR3 is TGTGCCAGCAGCGTAGCAGGGTGGGACAATCAGCCCCAGCATTTT. The chain links TRBV9 to TRBJ1-5, with a weak D call TRBD1 (5 bases). Deletions cut 0 bases from V and 3 bases from J, with 10 bases between. Per the germline V gene, CDR1 is SGDLS and CDR2 is YYNGEE. This CDR3 has 15 residues.